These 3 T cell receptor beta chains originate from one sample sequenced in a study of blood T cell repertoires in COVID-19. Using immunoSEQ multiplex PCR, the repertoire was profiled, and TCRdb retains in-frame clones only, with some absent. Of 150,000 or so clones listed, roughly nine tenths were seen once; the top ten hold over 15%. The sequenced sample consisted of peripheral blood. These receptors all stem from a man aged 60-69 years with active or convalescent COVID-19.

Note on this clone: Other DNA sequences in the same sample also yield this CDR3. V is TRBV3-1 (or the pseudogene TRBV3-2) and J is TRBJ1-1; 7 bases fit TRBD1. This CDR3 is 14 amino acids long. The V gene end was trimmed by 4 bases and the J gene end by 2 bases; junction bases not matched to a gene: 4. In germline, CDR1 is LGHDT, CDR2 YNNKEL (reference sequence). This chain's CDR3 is CASSPDRSNTEAFF. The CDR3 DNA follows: TGTGCCAGCAGCCCGGACAGGAGTAACACTGAAGCTTTCTTT.

CDR3 DNA: TGTGCCAGCAGCCAGCCTAGCGGGGGTCAAGAGACCCAGTACTTC. It specifies CASSQPSGGQETQYF. The chain combines TRBV3-1 (or the pseudogene TRBV3-2) with TRBJ2-5; 10 nucleotides match TRBD2. The CDR3 extends over 15 amino acids. Germline V CDR1 and CDR2: LGHDT, YNNKEL (reference sequence). With V trimmed by 3 bases and J by 2 bases, 3 bases remained unmatched.

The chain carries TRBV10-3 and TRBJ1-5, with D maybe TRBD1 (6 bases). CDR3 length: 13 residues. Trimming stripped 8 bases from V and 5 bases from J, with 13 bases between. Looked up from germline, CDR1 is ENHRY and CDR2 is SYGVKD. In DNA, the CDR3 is TGTGCCATCGCAGGGGCGTTCGATCAGCCCCAGCATTTT. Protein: CAIAGAFDQPQHF.